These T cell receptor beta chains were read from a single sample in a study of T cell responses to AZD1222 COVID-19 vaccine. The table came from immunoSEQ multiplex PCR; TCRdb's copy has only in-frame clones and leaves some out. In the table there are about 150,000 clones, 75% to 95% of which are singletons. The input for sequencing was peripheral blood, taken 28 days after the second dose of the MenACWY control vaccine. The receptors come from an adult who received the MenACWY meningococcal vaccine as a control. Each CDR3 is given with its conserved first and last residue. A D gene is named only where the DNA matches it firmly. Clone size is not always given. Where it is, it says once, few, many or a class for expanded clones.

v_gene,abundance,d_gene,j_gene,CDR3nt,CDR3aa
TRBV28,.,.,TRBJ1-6,TGTGCCAGCAGTTTGATACAGGGTGGTGCACCCCTCCACTTT,CASSLIQGGAPLHF
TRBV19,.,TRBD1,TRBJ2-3,TGTGCCAGTAGTACGACGGGGACAGGTCGTAATACGCAGTATTTT,CASSTTGTGRNTQYF
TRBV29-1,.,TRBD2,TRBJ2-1,TGCAGCGGCGGGGGGGGCCGAGAACTAGCGCCAATGTCGCAGTTCTTC,CSGGGGRELAPMSQFF
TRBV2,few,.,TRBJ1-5,TGTGCCAGCACAGACAGAAGGGAGCAGCCCCAGCATTTT,CASTDRREQPQHF
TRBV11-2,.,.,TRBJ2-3,TGTGCCAGCAGCCGCCCCGGGACTCCAAAAACAGATACGCAGTATTTT,CASSRPGTPKTDTQYF
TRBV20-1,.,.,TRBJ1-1,TGCAGTGCTAGTCGCCCAGCCGATATGAACACTGAAGCTTTCTTT,CSASRPADMNTEAFF
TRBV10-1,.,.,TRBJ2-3,TGCGCCAGCAGTGAACAAGGGATACGCACAGATACGCAGTATTTT,CASSEQGIRTDTQYF
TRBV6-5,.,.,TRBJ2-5,TGTGCCAGCTCGAACATGGTGGGGTTGGAGACCCAGTACTTC,CASSNMVGLETQYF
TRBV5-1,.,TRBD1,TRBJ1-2,TGCGCCAGCAGCTTGGTTGGCGGACAGGGAGGCTATGGCTACACCTTC,CASSLVGGQGGYGYTF
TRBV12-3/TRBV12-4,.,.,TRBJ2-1,TGTGCCAGCAGAAGCCCGGCGATGAGGCAGTTCTTC,CASRSPAMRQFF
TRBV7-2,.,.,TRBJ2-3,TGTGCCAGCAGCCCCTCCAGGGGGGCAGATACGCAGTATTTT,CASSPSRGADTQYF
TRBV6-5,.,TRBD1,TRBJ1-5,TGTGCCAGCAGTCAACAGGGGGCGCGTAATCAGCCCCAGCATTTT,CASSQQGARNQPQHF
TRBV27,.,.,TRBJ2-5,TGTGCCAGCAGTTTACTGGGGAGGGAGACCCAGTACTTC,CASSLLGRETQYF
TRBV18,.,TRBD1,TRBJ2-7,TGTGCCAGCTCACCAGACAAGGGACAGGGTTCCTACGAGCAGTACTTC,CASSPDKGQGSYEQYF
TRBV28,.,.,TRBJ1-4,TGTGCCAGCAGGACAAATGAAAAACTGTTTTTT,CASRTNEKLFF
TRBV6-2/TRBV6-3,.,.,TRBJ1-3,TGTGCCAGCAGTCTCGACTCTGGAAACACCATATATTTT,CASSLDSGNTIYF
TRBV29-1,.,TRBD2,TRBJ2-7,TGCAGCGTTGTGCCTAGCGGGCAGACCTACGAGCAGTACTTC,CSVVPSGQTYEQYF
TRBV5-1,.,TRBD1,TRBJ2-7,TGCGCCAGCAGTCCACCGGGACAGAACTACGAGCAGTACTTC,CASSPPGQNYEQYF
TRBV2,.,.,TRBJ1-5,TGTGCCAGCAGTGAAGCAGGGGCTGGTAATCAGCCCCAGCATTTT,CASSEAGAGNQPQHF
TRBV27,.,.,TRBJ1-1,TGTGCCAGCAGTTACGCCAGTGAAGCTTTCTTT,CASSYASEAFF
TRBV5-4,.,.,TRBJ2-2,TGTGCCAGCAGCTTGGCCGGCACCGGGGAGCTGTTTTTT,CASSLAGTGELFF
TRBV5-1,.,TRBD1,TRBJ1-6,TGCGCCAGCAGCTCGCAGGGGGCAGATTCACCCCTCCACTTT,CASSSQGADSPLHF
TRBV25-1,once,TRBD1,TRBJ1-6,TGTGCCAGCAGTGGGGACAGCTCCCTTAATTCACCCCTCCACTTT,CASSGDSSLNSPLHF
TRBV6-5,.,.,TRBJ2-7,TGTGCCAGCAGTTACGGGCAGGGAGGCGGCGAGCAGTACTTC,CASSYGQGGGEQYF
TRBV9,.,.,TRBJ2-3,TGTGCCAGCAGCTCACTGGGGGGATACACAGATACGCAGTATTTT,CASSSLGGYTDTQYF
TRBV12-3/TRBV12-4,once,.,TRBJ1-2,TGTGCCAGCAGCCTTGGACAGTATGGCTACACCTTC,CASSLGQYGYTF
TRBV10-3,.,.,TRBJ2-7,TGTGCCATCAGTACCCGGCACAGAGATGACTACGAGCAGTACTTC,CAISTRHRDDYEQYF
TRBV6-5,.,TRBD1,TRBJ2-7,TGTGCCAGCAGGACAGGGTTCGGTTACGAGCAGTACTTC,CASRTGFGYEQYF
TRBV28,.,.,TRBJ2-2,TGTGCCAGCAGTTTGGAGGGGCTAGCTGGACGGTGGGAGCTGTTTTTT,CASSLEGLAGRWELFF
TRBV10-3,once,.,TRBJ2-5,TGTGCCATCAGTGAGAGTTCCGGACAAGAGACCCAGTACTTC,CAISESSGQETQYF
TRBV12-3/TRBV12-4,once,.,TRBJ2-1,TGTGCCAGCAGTTTCCAGGCTAGGGAGCAGTTCTTC,CASSFQAREQFF
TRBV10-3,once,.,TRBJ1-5,TGTGCCATCAGTATACAGGCAAATCAGCCCCAGCATTTT,CAISIQANQPQHF